This T cell receptor (beta chain) originates from a study of blood T cell repertoires in COVID-19. CDR3 size: 12 residues. Per germline, CDR1 MNHEY and CDR2 SMNVEV (reference sequence). Germline trimming cut 9 bases from V and 8 bases from J; bases unmatched to any gene: 4. In the original analysis: Amplification from reference gene primers served as the basis for estimated nucleated cell counts. Method: immunoSEQ multiplex PCR; TCRdb's copy keeps in-frame clones and lacks some. That table supplies the V and J calls and clone size; D and trimming were determined from the DNA. The sample holds about 160,000 clones, around 82% seen once.

J is TRBJ1-2 and V is TRBV27; TRBD1 matches at 12 bases. Sequencing was done on a sample of peripheral blood. This TCR was sampled from a woman between 40 and 55 years old with COVID-19, enrolled during active disease. This CDR3 reads CASGTGGGGYTF. The CDR3 DNA is TGTGCCAGTGGGACAGGGGGCGGGGGCTACACCTTC.